This TCR beta chain is drawn from a study of response to subunit inactivated influenza vaccine. Points from the study as a whole: Authors suggested seasonal influenza vaccinations each recruit few new T cells.

The CDR3 totals 15 residues. Per the germline V gene, CDR1 is SEHNR and CDR2 is FQNEAQ (reference sequence). V lost 4 bases and J lost 4, with 15 bases in between. In TCRdb, the RT-PCR reads were re-called with MiXCR into one record per CDR3 protein. The sample shows 650,000 to 700,000 distinct CDR3 sequences, 15% to 17% of them seen only once. This clonotype has just a few counts. Its antigen is as yet unknown. The chain is built from TRBV7-9 and TRBJ2-3; a weak D match, TRBD1 (5 bases). The source material was PBMCs from blood, sampled less than 13 days after vaccination. The receptor was derived from a man over 45 who received an inactivated influenza vaccine. The CDR3 coding sequence is TGTGCCAGCAGCTCAGTACAGGCATTATCAGATACGCAGTATTTT. It encodes CASSSVQALSDTQYF.